Below, one T cell receptor beta chain is given with its context. Its cognate antigen is unknown. Patients had residual fresh-frozen tumor tissue and more than two years of survival data. The record originates from a study of glioma-infiltrating T cells after dendritic cell vaccination. General observations from the study: Few patients contributed both blood and tumor specimens.

Germline loops: CDR1 SGHDN, CDR2 FVKESK. V lost 5 bases, J lost 0 bases, and 14 bases lay in between. There are 16 residues in the CDR3. Profiled with immunoSEQ multiplex PCR; TCRdb holds only in-frame clones, not every one. The sample yields about 73,000 clones, roughly 82% seen once. The sample in question was blood, obtained before dendritic cell vaccination. The chain is built from TRBV14 and TRBJ1-3, with D tentatively TRBD1 (6 bases). The clonotype was recovered from a human donor with glioblastoma. Here the CDR3 reads CASSGDIGSSGNTIYF. CDR3 coding DNA: TGTGCCAGCAGCGGGGACATAGGCAGCTCTGGAAACACCATATATTTT.